This passage covers 29 T cell receptor beta chains from one sample sequenced in a study of T-cell memory formation after mild COVID-19. TCRdb re-analysed the 5' RACE reads in MiXCR, keeping a single row per CDR3 protein. The sample records 250,000 to 300,000 distinct CDR3 sequences, about 17% being singletons. Sequencing was done on a sample of PBMCs or a T cell subset sorted from them (not recorded which). Every receptor here comes from a man younger than 30 who had mild COVID-19 (a few samples of this study predate the infection). Cell type and time point are not known.

J is TRBJ2-7 and V is TRBV7-2; D gene unclear. V shed 5 bases and J shed 0 bases, with 8 bases lying between them. The germline CDR1 and CDR2 sequences are SGHTA and FQGNSA. The CDR3 extends over 13 amino acids. The CDR3 bases are TGTGCCAGCAGCCAAACGGGCTCCTACGAGCAGTACTTC. Protein product: CASSQTGSYEQYF.

The CDR3 nucleotides read TGTGCCAGCAGCTGCACTAGGGAAAGGGGAAATGAGCAGTTCTTC. Amino acids: CASSCTRERGNEQFF. V is TRBV7-9 and J is TRBJ2-1, with D perhaps assigned TRBD1 or TRBD2 (5 bases each). V lost 4 bases to trimming and J lost 7 bases, with 17 bases between them. The CDR3 is 15 residues long. CDR1 and CDR2 (germline): SEHNR, FQNEAQ (reference sequence).

The rearrangement links TRBV6-2 or TRBV6-3 to TRBJ1-1, with TRBD1 as a possible D gene (6 bases). The germline V gene has CDR1 MNHEY and CDR2 SVGEGT. The CDR3 covers 12 residues. The V and J ends lost 7 bases and 7 bases respectively, with 13 bases between them. Written as DNA, the CDR3 is TGTGCCAGCACTGCAGGGGCCCTTGAAGCTTTCTTT. Protein: CASTAGALEAFF.

The chain recombines TRBV5-6 with TRBJ1-2; 10 nucleotides agree with TRBD1. Losses at the gene ends were 6 bases for V and 7 bases for J; bases not matched to a gene: 21. Germline CDR1 SGHDT, CDR2 YYEEEE. The CDR3 loop spans 18 amino acids. The CDR3 DNA is TGTGCCAGCACCCAAACCGGCGGGACAGGGGCGATGGAGTTTGGCTACACCTTC. Its translation is CASTQTGGTGAMEFGYTF.

This clonotype was recorded a few times. The chain combines TRBV28 with TRBJ1-5; D is unclear. CDR1 is MDHEN, CDR2 SYDVKM, per germline. CDR3 length: 14 amino acids. The V and J ends lost 5 bases and 5 bases respectively, with 13 bases between them. The DNA of the CDR3 is TGTGCCAGCAGTACCTACGATTCAGATCAGCCCCAGCATTTT. Translating gives CASSTYDSDQPQHF.

This clonotype was detected a few times. The chain uses TRBV5-5 and TRBJ1-4; D may be TRBD1 (6 bases). Germline assignment: CDR1 SGHKS and CDR2 YYEKEE (reference sequence). This CDR3 is built from 16 residues. Trimming pared 4 bases from V and 0 bases from J, leaving 13 bases between. CDR3 protein: CASSPGQLSTNEKLFF. The CDR3 DNA is TGTGCCAGCAGCCCGGGACAACTCTCAACTAATGAAAAACTGTTTTTT.

The table lists this clonotype with many counts. The chain links TRBV7-6 to TRBJ2-5; D gene uncertain. Germline V gives CDR1 SGHVS, CDR2 FNYEAQ. This CDR3 region has 11 residues. V dropped 4 bases and J dropped 9 bases, with 9 bases sitting between them. CDR3 sequence reads: CASSYQLAQYF. CDR3 DNA: TGTGCCAGCAGCTACCAATTGGCCCAGTACTTC.

This clonotype was counted between two and nine times. This chain uses TRBV6-5 with TRBJ1-1; D remains ambiguous. CDR1 is MNHEY, CDR2 SVGAGI, per germline. Trimming took 10 bases from V and 0 from J, leaving 6 bases between them. The CDR3 runs 11 residues. CDR3 in amino acids: CATRLNTEAFF. Here the CDR3 DNA reads TGTGCCACCCGGTTGAACACTGAAGCTTTCTTT.

This chain joins TRBV15 and TRBJ1-1, with unresolved D. The CDR3 is 14 amino acids. Germline V gene data show CDR1 as LNHNV and CDR2 as YYDKDF (reference sequence). V lost 5 bases to trimming and J lost 3 bases, with 13 bases between them. CDR3 nucleotide sequence: TGTGCCACCAGCCGCTCTGGGGATTACACTGAAGCTTTCTTT. It specifies CATSRSGDYTEAFF. The variable domain in full, with the rest retrieved from reference TRBV15 and TRBJ1-1, is DAMVIQNPRYQVTQFGKPVTLSCSQTLNHNVMYWYQQKSSQAPKLLFHYYDKDFNNEADTPDNFQSRRPNTSFCFLDIRSPGLGDTAMYLCATSRSGDYTEAFFGQGTRLTVV.

The V call is TRBV20-1, the J call TRBJ1-5; no firm D call. Per germline, CDR1 DFQATT and CDR2 SNEGSKA (reference sequence). This CDR3 region has 13 residues. The V gene lost 5 bases and the J gene lost 0 bases, with 8 bases spanning the gap. CDR3 bases: TGCAGTGCTTCCGCCGATAGCAATCAGCCCCAGCATTTT. Its protein is CSASADSNQPQHF.

The chain joins TRBV29-1 to TRBJ2-2, with 7 nucleotides matching TRBD1. The length of the CDR3 is 15 residues. Germline V CDR1 and CDR2: SQVTM, ANQGSEA. Losses at the gene ends were 1 base for V and 7 bases for J; bases not matched to a gene: 9. The CDR3 loop reads CSVEVADRQGGELFF. The CDR3 DNA follows: TGCAGCGTTGAAGTGGCAGACAGACAGGGCGGGGAGCTGTTTTTT.

The chain combines TRBV13 with TRBJ2-7; maybe TRBD1 (6 bases). The CDR3 consists of 12 residues. Trimming took 5 bases from V and 6 from J, leaving 11 bases between them. Looked up from germline, CDR1 is PRHDT and CDR2 is FYEKMQ (reference sequence). CDR3 sequence reads: CASSLRGFEQYV. The CDR3 region has the DNA TGTGCCAGCAGCCTTAGGGGGTTCGAGCAGTACGTC.

The genes are TRBV7-8 and TRBJ2-5; D possibly corresponds to TRBD2 (6 bases). The CDR3 runs 14 residues. The V gene's germline CDR1 is SGHVS and CDR2 FQNEAQ. V gave up 6 bases and J gave up 4 bases, with 15 bases separating them. The CDR3 protein is CASSPGLSTETQYF. In nucleotides, the CDR3 is TGTGCCAGCAGTCCCGGACTATCGACAGAGACCCAGTACTTC.

Only a few counts were recorded for this clonotype. This chain uses TRBV6-5 with TRBJ1-4, with D uncertain. Germline V CDR1 and CDR2: MNHEY, SVGAGI. With 0 bases removed from V and 5 bases from J, the gap between germline ends came to 13 bases. The CDR3 has 16 residues. In nucleotides, the CDR3 is TGTGCCAGCAGTTACTCGATTCGCAGTTTGAATGAAAAACTGTTTTTT. Its protein product is CASSYSIRSLNEKLFF.

The CDR3 bases are TGCGCCAGCAGTTCACTCAAGGGGGAGACCCAGTACTTC. Translating gives CASSSLKGETQYF. This rearrangement joins TRBV5-1 to TRBJ2-5; D might be TRBD1 (5 bases). V lost 5 bases, J lost 5 bases, and 13 bases lay in between. Germline CDR1 SGHRS, CDR2 YFSETQ. The CDR3 has 13 residues.

This chain uses TRBV5-1 with TRBJ2-1; no firm D call. The V gene's germline CDR1 is SGHRS and CDR2 YFSETQ. The CDR3 contains 13 residues. Trimming took off 0 bases at V and 6 bases at J, with 7 bases between the two ends. DNA of the CDR3: TGCGCCAGCAGCTTGGGGCTCCTCAATGAGCAGTTCTTC. Its protein is CASSLGLLNEQFF.

The J gene is TRBJ1-1, the V gene TRBV4-2; D ambiguous. Germline V gene data show CDR1 as LGHNA and CDR2 as YNFKEQ. The CDR3 has 14 amino acids. Trimming shortened V by 0 bases and J by 11 bases, and 16 bases separated the two germline ends. The DNA of the CDR3 is TGTGCCAGCAGCCAAGATCTGGGCCAGGTGGTGGCTTTCTTT. Protein sequence: CASSQDLGQVVAFF.

This clonotype was seen more than once but under ten times. The CDR3 sequence: CASSLDQGGRYEQYV. CDR3 coding DNA: TGCGCCAGCAGCTTGGATCAGGGAGGGAGATACGAGCAGTACGTC. J is TRBJ2-7 and V is TRBV5-1; 7 bases are a match to TRBD2. The CDR3 is 15 residues long. V lost 0 bases and J lost 4; bases outside the gene matches: 7. The germline CDR1 and CDR2 sequences are SGHRS and YFSETQ.

There are many counts of this clonotype. CDR3 protein: CASSGTGSYEQYV. The CDR3, as DNA: TGTGCCAGCAGCGGGACGGGCTCCTACGAGCAGTACGTC. The J gene is TRBJ2-7, the V gene TRBV2; D tentatively reads TRBD1 or TRBD2 (5 bases each). The CDR3 is 13 residues long. Germline values: CDR1 SNHLY, CDR2 FYNNEI. Between the trimmed V and J ends, which lost 6 bases and 0 bases, there was a span of 9 bases.

The chain links TRBV5-1 to TRBJ2-7; D unresolved. There are 15 residues in the CDR3. V lost 0 bases and J lost 4, with 14 bases in between. CDR1 and CDR2 (germline): SGHRS, YFSETQ. CDR3 amino acids: CASSLDPDYSYEQYF. For the CDR3, the DNA is TGCGCCAGCAGCTTGGATCCGGATTATAGTTACGAGCAGTACTTC.

This chain links TRBV4-1 with TRBJ2-1, with D possibly matching TRBD2 (5 bases). The CDR3 is made up of 13 amino acids. From germline, CDR1 is MGHRA and CDR2 YSYEKL. Trimming cost V 0 bases and J 12 bases, with 12 bases left between them. The DNA of the CDR3 is TGCGCCAGCAGCCAAGATGGGAGAAGCGCGCAGTTCTTC. Residues: CASSQDGRSAQFF.

V and J are TRBV6-5 and TRBJ1-1; 7 bases are shared with TRBD1. From germline, CDR1 is MNHEY and CDR2 SVGAGI. The length of the CDR3 is 15 residues. J was trimmed by 5 bases and V by 0 bases; bases with no gene match: 6. CDR3 bases: TGTGCCAGCAGTTACTCAGGGGGCCCTAGGACTGAAGCTTTCTTT. Protein product: CASSYSGGPRTEAFF.

This chain's CDR3 is CASSATGGLSTDTQYF. CDR3 coding DNA: TGTGCCAGCAGCGCAACAGGAGGCCTCAGCACAGATACGCAGTATTTT. The chain combines TRBV7-8 with TRBJ2-3; D possibly matches TRBD1 or TRBD2 (5 bases each). The CDR3 contains 16 residues. V dropped 5 bases and J dropped 0 bases, with 15 bases sitting between them. The germline gives CDR1 SGHVS, CDR2 FQNEAQ.

This chain links TRBV6-4 with TRBJ1-5; D unclear. This CDR3 comprises 15 residues. Germline V CDR1 and CDR2: MRHNA, SNTAGT. CDR3 sequence: CVARWDHGGNQPQHF. The CDR3 DNA reads as TGTGTCGCGCGGTGGGATCATGGGGGCAATCAGCCCCAGCATTTT.

The V and J genes are TRBV4-1 and TRBJ1-2, with D possibly being TRBD1 (5 bases). V gave up 0 bases and J gave up 1 base, with 12 bases separating them. The CDR3 has 16 residues. CDR1 MGHRA and CDR2 YSYEKL come from the germline V gene. The chain's CDR3 is CASSQDRAGFNYGYTF. In DNA, the CDR3 is TGCGCCAGCAGCCAAGATAGGGCAGGGTTTAACTATGGCTACACCTTC.

This clonotype was seen many times. The chain links TRBV11-2 to TRBJ1-1; 10 bases fit TRBD1. The CDR3 runs 14 residues. V lost 4 bases, J lost 4 bases, and 3 bases stayed unmatched. Germline V lookup: CDR1 SGHAT, CDR2 FQNNGV. As DNA, the CDR3 is TGTGCCAGCAGCTGGGGGACAGGGGCCACTGAAGCTTTCTTT. Its translation: CASSWGTGATEAFF.

This clonotype was picked up many times. The chain combines TRBV7-2 with TRBJ2-3, with a weak D call TRBD1 (5 bases). The CDR3 is 16 residues long. Germline-derived CDR1 and CDR2 are SGHTA and FQGNSA. V lost 0 bases and J lost 2, with 12 bases in between. The CDR3 loop reads CASSLAPGQTTDTQYF. In nucleotides, the CDR3 is TGTGCCAGCAGCTTAGCCCCAGGACAAACCACAGATACGCAGTATTTT.

This clonotype occurred a few times. The chain combines TRBV6-6 with TRBJ1-1; D is possibly TRBD1 (6 bases). Trimming pared 7 bases from V and 4 bases from J, leaving 19 bases between. This CDR3 contains 15 residues. The germline gives CDR1 MNHNY, CDR2 SVGAGI (reference sequence). CDR3 nucleotides: TGTGCCAGCACCCCAACAGGGTCGTTAAGCACTGAAGCTTTCTTT. It codes for CASTPTGSLSTEAFF.

This clonotype was detected only a few times. A much larger clone lies one base from this, so it may be a read error. This sequence joins TRBV27 and TRBJ2-6; TRBD1 matches 9 bases. CDR1 MNHEY and CDR2 SMNVEV come from the germline V gene (reference sequence). Losses at the gene ends were 5 bases for V and 2 bases for J; bases not matched to a gene: 1. This CDR3 is built from 15 residues. The CDR3 sequence is CASSRDRAGANVLTF. CDR3 DNA sequence: TGTGCCAGCAGTCGGGACAGGGCTGGGGCCAACGTCCTGACTTTC. The full variable domain, with the rest looked up from reference TRBV27 and TRBJ2-6, is EAQVTQNPRYLITVTGKKLTVTCSQNMNHEYMSWYRQDPGLGLRQIYYSMNVEVTDKGDVPEGYKVSRKEKRNFPLILESPSPNQTSLYFCASSRDRAGANVLTFGAGSRLTVL.